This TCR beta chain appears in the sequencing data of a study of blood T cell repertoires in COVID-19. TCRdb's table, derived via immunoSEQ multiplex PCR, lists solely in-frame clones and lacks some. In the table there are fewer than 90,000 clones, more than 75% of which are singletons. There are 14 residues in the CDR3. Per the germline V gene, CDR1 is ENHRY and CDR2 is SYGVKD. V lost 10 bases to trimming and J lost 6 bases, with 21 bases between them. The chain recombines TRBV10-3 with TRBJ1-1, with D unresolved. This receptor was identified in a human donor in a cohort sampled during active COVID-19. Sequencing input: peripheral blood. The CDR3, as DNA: TGTGCCACCACCCGGGAGCCTCTGGACCCTGAAGCTTTCTTT. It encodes CATTREPLDPEAFF.